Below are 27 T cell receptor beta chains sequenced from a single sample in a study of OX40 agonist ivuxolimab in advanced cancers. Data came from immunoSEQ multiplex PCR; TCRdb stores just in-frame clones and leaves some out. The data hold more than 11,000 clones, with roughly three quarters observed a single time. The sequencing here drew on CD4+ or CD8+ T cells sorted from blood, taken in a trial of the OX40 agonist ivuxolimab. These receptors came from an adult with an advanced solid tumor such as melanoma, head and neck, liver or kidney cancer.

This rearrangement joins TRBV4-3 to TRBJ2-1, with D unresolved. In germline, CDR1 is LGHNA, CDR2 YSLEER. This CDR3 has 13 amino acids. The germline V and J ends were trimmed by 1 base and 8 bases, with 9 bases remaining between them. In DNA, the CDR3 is TGCGCCAGCAGCCAAGCCCTGTACTATGAGCAGTTCTTC. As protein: CASSQALYYEQFF.

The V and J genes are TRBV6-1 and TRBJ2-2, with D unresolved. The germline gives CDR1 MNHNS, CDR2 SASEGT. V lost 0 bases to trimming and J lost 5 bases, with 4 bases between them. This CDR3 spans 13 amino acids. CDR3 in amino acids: CASSEAETGELFF. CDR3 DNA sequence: TGTGCCAGCAGTGAAGCGGAGACCGGGGAGCTGTTTTTT.

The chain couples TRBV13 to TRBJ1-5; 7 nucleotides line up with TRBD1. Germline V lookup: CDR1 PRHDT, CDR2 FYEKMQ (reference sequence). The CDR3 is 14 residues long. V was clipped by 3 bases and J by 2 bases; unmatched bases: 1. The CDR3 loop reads CASSLGQRNQPQHF. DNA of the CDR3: TGTGCCAGCAGCTTGGGACAGCGCAATCAGCCCCAGCATTTT. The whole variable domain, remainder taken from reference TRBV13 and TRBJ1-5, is AAGVIQSPRHLIKEKRETATLKCYPIPRHDTVYWYQQGPGQDPQFLISFYEKMQSDKGSIPDRFSAQQFSDYHSELNMSSLELGDSALYFCASSLGQRNQPQHFGDGTRLSIL.

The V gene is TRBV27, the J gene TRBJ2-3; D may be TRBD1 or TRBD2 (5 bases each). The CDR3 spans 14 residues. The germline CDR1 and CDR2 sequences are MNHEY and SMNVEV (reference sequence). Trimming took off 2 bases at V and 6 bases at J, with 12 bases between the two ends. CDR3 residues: CASSLRDRGDTQYF. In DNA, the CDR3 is TGTGCCAGCAGTTTACGGGACCGCGGGGATACGCAGTATTTT.

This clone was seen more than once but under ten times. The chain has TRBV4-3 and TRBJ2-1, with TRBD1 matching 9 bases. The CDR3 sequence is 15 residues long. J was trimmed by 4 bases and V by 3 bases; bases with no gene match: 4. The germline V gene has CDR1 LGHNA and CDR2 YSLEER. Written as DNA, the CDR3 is TGCGCCAGCAGCCAGGGGACAGGGCTTTACAATGAGCAGTTCTTC. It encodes CASSQGTGLYNEQFF.

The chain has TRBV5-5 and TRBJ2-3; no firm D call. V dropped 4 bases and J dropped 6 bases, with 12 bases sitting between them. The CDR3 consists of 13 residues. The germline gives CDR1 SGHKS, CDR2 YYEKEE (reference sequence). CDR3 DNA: TGTGCCAGCAGCCCTGATCTGGCGGATACGCAGTATTTT. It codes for CASSPDLADTQYF.

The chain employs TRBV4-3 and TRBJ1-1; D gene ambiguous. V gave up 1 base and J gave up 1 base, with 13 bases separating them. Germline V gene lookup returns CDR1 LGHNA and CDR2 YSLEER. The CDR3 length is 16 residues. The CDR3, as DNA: TGCGCCAGCAGCCAAGCCCCTCCTGAGTCGAACACTGAAGCTTTCTTT. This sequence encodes CASSQAPPESNTEAFF.

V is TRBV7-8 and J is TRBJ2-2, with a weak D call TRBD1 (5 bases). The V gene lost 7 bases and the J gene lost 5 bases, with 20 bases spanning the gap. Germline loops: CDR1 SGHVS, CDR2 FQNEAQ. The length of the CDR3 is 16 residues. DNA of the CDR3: TGTGCCAGCATCGGACACGGAAAACTGGAAACCGGGGAGCTGTTTTTT. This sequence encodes CASIGHGKLETGELFF.

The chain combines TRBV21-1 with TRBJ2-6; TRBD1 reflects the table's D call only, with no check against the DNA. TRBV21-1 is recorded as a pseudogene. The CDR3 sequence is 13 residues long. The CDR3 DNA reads TGTGCCAGCAGCATACAGGGGGCGAGAGGCCTGACTTTC. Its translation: CASSIQGARGLTF.

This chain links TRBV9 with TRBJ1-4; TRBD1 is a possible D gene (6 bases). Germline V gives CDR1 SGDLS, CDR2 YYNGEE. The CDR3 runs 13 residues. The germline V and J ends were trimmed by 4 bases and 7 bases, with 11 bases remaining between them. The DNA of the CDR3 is TGTGCCAGCAGCTCCGGGGGCCCTGAAAAACTGTTTTTT. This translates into CASSSGGPEKLFF.

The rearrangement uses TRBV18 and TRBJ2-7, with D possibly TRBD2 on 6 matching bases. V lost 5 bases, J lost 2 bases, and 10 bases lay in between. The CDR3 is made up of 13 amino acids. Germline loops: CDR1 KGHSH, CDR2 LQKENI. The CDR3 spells CASSGGEAYEQYF. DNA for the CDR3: TGTGCCAGCTCAGGAGGGGAAGCCTACGAGCAGTACTTC. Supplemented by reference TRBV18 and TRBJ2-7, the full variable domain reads NAGVMQNPRHLVRRRGQEARLRCSPMKGHSHVYWYRQLPEEGLKFMVYLQKENIIDESGMPKERFSAEFPKEGPSILRIQQVVRGDSAAYFCASSGGEAYEQYFGPGTRLTVT.

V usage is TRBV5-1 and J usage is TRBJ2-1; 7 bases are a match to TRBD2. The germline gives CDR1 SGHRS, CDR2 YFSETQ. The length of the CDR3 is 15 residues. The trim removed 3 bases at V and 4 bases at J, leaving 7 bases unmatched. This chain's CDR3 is CASSWAGEGYNEQFF. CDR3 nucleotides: TGCGCCAGCAGCTGGGCGGGGGAGGGTTACAATGAGCAGTTCTTC. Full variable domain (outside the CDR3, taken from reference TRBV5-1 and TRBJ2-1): KAGVTQTPRYLIKTRGQQVTLSCSPISGHRSVSWYQQTPGQGLQFLFEYFSETQRNKGNFPGRFSGRQFSNSRSEMNVSTLELGDSALYLCASSWAGEGYNEQFFGPGTRLTVL.

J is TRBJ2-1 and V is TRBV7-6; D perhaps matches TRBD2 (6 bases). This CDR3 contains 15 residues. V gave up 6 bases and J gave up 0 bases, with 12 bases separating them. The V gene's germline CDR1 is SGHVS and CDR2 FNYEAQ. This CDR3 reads CASSQDYSSYNEQFF. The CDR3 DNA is TGTGCCAGCAGTCAGGACTATTCCTCCTACAATGAGCAGTTCTTC. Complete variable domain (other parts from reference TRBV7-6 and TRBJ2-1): GAGVSQSPRYKVTKRGQDVALRCDPISGHVSLYWYRQALGQGPEFLTYFNYEAQQDKSGLPNDRFSAERPEGSISTLTIQRTEQRDSAMYRCASSQDYSSYNEQFFGPGTRLTVL.

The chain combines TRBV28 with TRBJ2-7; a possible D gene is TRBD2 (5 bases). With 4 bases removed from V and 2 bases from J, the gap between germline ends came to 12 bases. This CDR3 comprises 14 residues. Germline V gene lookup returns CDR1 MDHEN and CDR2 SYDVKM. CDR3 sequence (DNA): TGTGCCAGCAGTTACCAGCGGATTACCTACGAGCAGTACTTC. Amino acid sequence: CASSYQRITYEQYF.

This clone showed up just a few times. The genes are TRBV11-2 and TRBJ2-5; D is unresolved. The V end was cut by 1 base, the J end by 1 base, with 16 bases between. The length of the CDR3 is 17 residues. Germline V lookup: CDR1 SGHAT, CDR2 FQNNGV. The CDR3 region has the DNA TGTGCCAGCAGCTTAGGCCCGGGCCCAATCGTCCAAGAGACCCAGTACTTC. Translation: CASSLGPGPIVQETQYF.

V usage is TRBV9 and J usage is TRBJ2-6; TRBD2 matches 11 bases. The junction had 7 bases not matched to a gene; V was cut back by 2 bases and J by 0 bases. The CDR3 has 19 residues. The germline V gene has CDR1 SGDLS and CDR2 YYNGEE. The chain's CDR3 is CASSVEGLAGTSGANVLTF. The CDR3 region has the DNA TGTGCCAGCAGCGTCGAAGGACTAGCGGGTACCTCTGGGGCCAACGTCCTGACTTTC.

CDR3 loop: CASRTSGEETQYF. In DNA form, the CDR3 reads TGCGCCAGCAGGACTAGCGGAGAAGAGACCCAGTACTTC. This chain uses TRBV5-1 with TRBJ2-5; TRBD2 agrees at 9 bases. The CDR3 has 13 amino acids. The germline V gene has CDR1 SGHRS and CDR2 YFSETQ. With V trimmed by 5 bases and J by 3 bases, 2 bases remained unmatched.

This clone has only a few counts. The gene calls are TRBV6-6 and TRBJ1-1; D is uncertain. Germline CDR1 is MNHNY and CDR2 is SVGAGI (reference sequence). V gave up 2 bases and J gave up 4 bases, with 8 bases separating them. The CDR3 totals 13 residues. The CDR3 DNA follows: TGTGCCAGCAGTTACGGATGGAGCACTGAAGCTTTCTTT. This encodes CASSYGWSTEAFF.

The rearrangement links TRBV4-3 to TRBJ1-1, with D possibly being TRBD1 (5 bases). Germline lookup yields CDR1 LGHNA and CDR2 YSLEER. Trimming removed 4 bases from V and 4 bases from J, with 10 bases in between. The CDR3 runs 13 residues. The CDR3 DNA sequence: TGCGCCAGCAGCCTGGGTCAGGGCACTGAAGCTTTCTTT. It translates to CASSLGQGTEAFF.

CDR3 in amino acids: CATAFSGDRGGNQPQHF. CDR3 DNA sequence: TGTGCCACCGCCTTCTCCGGGGACAGGGGTGGCAATCAGCCCCAGCATTTT. The chain employs TRBV10-3 and TRBJ1-5, with 10 bases that match TRBD1. V shed 10 bases, J shed 2 bases, and the junction held 14 bases outside the gene matches. Germline CDR1 and CDR2: ENHRY and SYGVKD. This CDR3 region has 17 residues.

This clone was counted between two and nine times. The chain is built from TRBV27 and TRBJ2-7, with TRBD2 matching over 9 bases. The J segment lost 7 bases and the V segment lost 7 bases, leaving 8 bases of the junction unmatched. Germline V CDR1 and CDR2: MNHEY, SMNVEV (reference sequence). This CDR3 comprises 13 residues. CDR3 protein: CASKGAGGGEQYF. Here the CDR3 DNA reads TGTGCCAGCAAGGGAGCGGGGGGTGGGGAGCAGTACTTC.

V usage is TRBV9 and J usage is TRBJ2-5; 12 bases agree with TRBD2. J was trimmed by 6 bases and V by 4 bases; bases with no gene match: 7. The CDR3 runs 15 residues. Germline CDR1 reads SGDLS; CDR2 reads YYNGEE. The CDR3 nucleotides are TGTGCCAGCAGCCCCAGGACTAGCGGGGAACAGACCCAGTACTTC. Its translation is CASSPRTSGEQTQYF.

The CDR3 here is CASSTRRGEGTGELFF. The CDR3 coding sequence is TGTGCCAGCAGCACCCGCAGGGGCGAGGGCACCGGGGAGCTGTTTTTT. This chain connects TRBV21-1 to TRBJ2-2; the table's D call, TRBD1, has no DNA check behind it. TRBV21-1 is classified as a pseudogene. CDR3 length equals 16 residues.

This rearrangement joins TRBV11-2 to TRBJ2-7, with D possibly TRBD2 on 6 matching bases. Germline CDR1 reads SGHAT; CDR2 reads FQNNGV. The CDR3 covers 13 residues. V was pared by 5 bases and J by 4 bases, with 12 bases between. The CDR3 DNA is TGTGCCAGCAGCGATTTGCGGGGTTACGAGCAGTACTTC. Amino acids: CASSDLRGYEQYF.

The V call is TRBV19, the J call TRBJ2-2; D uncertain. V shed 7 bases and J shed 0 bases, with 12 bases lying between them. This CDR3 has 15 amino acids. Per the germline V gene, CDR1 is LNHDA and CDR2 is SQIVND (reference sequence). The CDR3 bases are TGTGCCAGTACGCCCAGCATCGCGAACACCGGGGAGCTGTTTTTT. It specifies CASTPSIANTGELFF.

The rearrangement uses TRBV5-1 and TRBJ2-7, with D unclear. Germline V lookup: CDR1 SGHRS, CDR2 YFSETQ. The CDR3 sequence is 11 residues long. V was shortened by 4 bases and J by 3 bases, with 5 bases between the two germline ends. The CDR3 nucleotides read TGCGCCAGCAGCATAAACTACGAGCAGTACTTC. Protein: CASSINYEQYF.

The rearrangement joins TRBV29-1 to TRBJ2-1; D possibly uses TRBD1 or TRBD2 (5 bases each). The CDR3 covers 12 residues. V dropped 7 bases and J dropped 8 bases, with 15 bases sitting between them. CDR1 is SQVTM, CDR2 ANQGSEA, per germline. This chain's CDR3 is CSGGRRVDEQFF. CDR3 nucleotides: TGCAGCGGGGGACGGAGAGTAGATGAGCAGTTCTTC.